One sample yielded the 20 T cell receptor beta chains listed below, sequenced in a study of cytomegalovirus exposure and HLA in healthy donors. PCR amplification relied on 60 Vbeta primers (plus 13 Jbeta primers). Libraries were prepared by immunoSEQ multiplex PCR; TCRdb keeps only in-frame clonotypes and omits some of them. Found here are approximately 200,000 clones, approximately 85% of them singletons; the top ten hold over 1.5%. The sequenced sample was PBMCs. These receptors originate from a girl aged 5-17 years in good health and CMV-seropositive.

This clone appeared once. This sequence joins TRBV18 and TRBJ1-6, with D hard to call. Germline V gene sequence: CDR1 KGHSH, CDR2 LQKENI. Trimming took off 0 bases at V and 7 bases at J, with 19 bases between the two ends. This CDR3 spans 18 amino acids. CDR3 sequence: CASSPPLGGIRANSPLHF. The DNA of the CDR3 is TGTGCCAGCTCACCACCGCTCGGAGGGATTAGGGCAAATTCACCCCTCCACTTT.

The gene calls are TRBV19 and TRBJ1-3; no reliable D call. Germline CDR1 LNHDA, CDR2 SQIVND (reference sequence). V lost 7 bases and J lost 0, with 10 bases in between. The CDR3 loop spans 14 amino acids. CDR3 amino acids: CASTGVYSGNTIYF. Written as DNA, the CDR3 is TGTGCCAGTACCGGGGTTTACTCTGGAAACACCATATATTTT.

The CDR3 coding sequence is TGTGCCACCAGCATAGGGGACAGGGCGACCACCGGGGAGCTGTTTTTT. Encoded protein: CATSIGDRATTGELFF. The chain couples TRBV15 to TRBJ2-2; 9 nucleotides align to TRBD1. Trimming cost V 4 bases and J 4 bases; bases outside gene matches: 7. The CDR3 extends over 16 amino acids. Germline V CDR1 and CDR2: LNHNV, YYDKDF (reference sequence). The variable domain in full, with the rest retrieved from reference TRBV15 and TRBJ2-2, is DAMVIQNPRYQVTQFGKPVTLSCSQTLNHNVMYWYQQKSSQAPKLLFHYYDKDFNNEADTPDNFQSRRPNTSFCFLDIRSPGLGDTAMYLCATSIGDRATTGELFFGEGSRLTVL.

This clone appeared once. An end of the junction does not agree with germline; a read error may underlie this. V gene TRBV9 combines with J gene TRBJ1-4; a weak D match, TRBD1 (5 bases). The CDR3 is made up of 17 amino acids. CDR1 is SGDLS, CDR2 YYNGEE, per germline. The CDR3 sequence: CVSSVGPGLGTNEKLFF. The CDR3 region has the DNA TGTGTCAGCAGCGTAGGGCCAGGGCTTGGAACTAATGAAAAACTGTTTTTT. Together with reference TRBV9 and TRBJ1-4, the CDR3 gives the full variable domain: DSGVTQTPKHLITATGQRVTLRCSPRSGDLSVYWYQQSLDQGLQFLIQYYNGEERAKGNILERFSAQQFPDLHSELNLSSLELGDSALYFCVSSVGPGLGTNEKLFFGSGTQLSVL.

The V gene is TRBV7-9, the J gene TRBJ2-2; D perhaps matches TRBD1 (6 bases). Germline assignment: CDR1 SEHNR and CDR2 FQNEAQ (reference sequence). This CDR3 comprises 15 residues. V shed 5 bases and J shed 2 bases, with 12 bases lying between them. CDR3: CASSRRTDNTGELFF. The CDR3 nucleotides read TGTGCCAGCAGCCGAAGGACAGACAACACCGGGGAGCTGTTTTTT.

This chain uses TRBV5-1 with TRBJ2-3; the match to TRBD2 covers 11 bases. Trimming took 3 bases from V and 6 from J; bases not matched to a gene: 6. CDR3 size: 15 residues. Germline CDR1 reads SGHRS; CDR2 reads YFSETQ. CDR3 amino acids: CASSWLAGGQDTQYF. As DNA, the CDR3 is TGCGCCAGCAGCTGGCTAGCGGGGGGACAGGATACGCAGTATTTT.

The chain links TRBV7-9 to TRBJ2-3; tentatively, D is TRBD1 (6 bases). V shed 0 bases and J shed 1 base, with 14 bases lying between them. CDR3 length: 17 amino acids. The germline V gene has CDR1 SEHNR and CDR2 FQNEAQ (reference sequence). The chain's CDR3 is CASSLASGTPGTDTQYF. CDR3 nucleotide sequence: TGTGCCAGCAGCTTAGCATCCGGGACACCAGGCACAGATACGCAGTATTTT.

This sequence joins TRBV7-2 and TRBJ1-4; possible D gene TRBD1, 6 bases. V was trimmed by 6 bases and J by 8 bases, leaving 10 bases between them. This CDR3 comprises 12 residues. The germline gives CDR1 SGHTA, CDR2 FQGNSA. CDR3 DNA sequence: TGTGCCAGCAGATCAACAGGGGAAAAACTGTTTTTT. It encodes CASRSTGEKLFF.

The chain carries TRBV2 and TRBJ2-2; 7 nucleotides match TRBD2. Germline assignment: CDR1 SNHLY and CDR2 FYNNEI. This CDR3 spans 15 amino acids. J lost 6 bases, V lost 5 bases, and 9 bases had no gene match. CDR3 residues: CASSTSRGVAGELFF. Written as DNA, the CDR3 is TGTGCCAGCAGTACTAGCCGGGGGGTCGCCGGGGAGCTGTTTTTT.

The chain has TRBV18 and TRBJ1-2; D call uncertain. Between the trimmed V and J ends, which lost 2 bases and 6 bases, there was a span of 10 bases. This CDR3 spans 13 amino acids. CDR1 is KGHSH and CDR2 is LQKENI in the germline V gene. CDR3: CASSPEGGNGYTF. The CDR3 nucleotides read TGTGCCAGCTCACCAGAGGGAGGGAATGGCTACACCTTC.

The CDR3 region is CASRTGGGFTEAFF. The CDR3 DNA sequence: TGTGCCAGCAGGACAGGGGGCGGTTTCACTGAAGCTTTCTTT. The gene calls are TRBV2 and TRBJ1-1, with 10 bases aligning to TRBD1. The junction had 5 bases not matched to a gene; V was cut back by 6 bases and J by 4 bases. The CDR3 runs 14 residues. Germline loops: CDR1 SNHLY, CDR2 FYNNEI.

V usage is TRBV6-5 and J usage is TRBJ1-1; tentatively, D is TRBD1 (5 bases). In germline, CDR1 is MNHEY, CDR2 SVGAGI. The CDR3 contains 12 residues. Trimming pared 8 bases from V and 10 bases from J, leaving 17 bases between. The CDR3 protein is CASYTGGRGAFF. The CDR3 DNA sequence: TGTGCCAGCTACACGGGGGGAAGGGGAGCTTTCTTT.

The J gene is TRBJ1-2, the V gene TRBV9, with TRBD1 identical over 7 bases. Germline assignment: CDR1 SGDLS and CDR2 YYNGEE. The CDR3 length is 13 residues. The V gene end was trimmed by 0 bases and the J gene end by 8 bases; junction bases not matched to a gene: 4. DNA of the CDR3: TGTGCCAGCAGCGTAGTCCAGGGGGGAGGCTACACCTTC. Translation: CASSVVQGGGYTF.

The V gene is TRBV9, the J gene TRBJ2-5; 7 positions match TRBD2. The germline CDR1 and CDR2 sequences are SGDLS and YYNGEE. This CDR3 spans 15 amino acids. V dropped 0 bases and J dropped 2; count of bases not matched to a gene: 4. In nucleotides, the CDR3 is TGTGCCAGCAGCGTAGGGGACTACGTTCAAGAGACCCAGTACTTC. Its protein product is CASSVGDYVQETQYF.

The gene calls are TRBV23-1 and TRBJ1-6, with 10 bases matching TRBD1. TRBV23-1 is an open reading frame whose function is uncertain. V lost 2 bases and J lost 8; bases outside the gene matches: 9. The CDR3 is 17 residues long. This CDR3 reads CASSQPRPGTGDSPLHF. The CDR3 region has the DNA TGCGCCAGCAGTCAACCGAGGCCGGGGACAGGGGATTCACCCCTCCACTTT.

The chain joins TRBV5-4 to TRBJ2-6, with D possibly matching TRBD1 (5 bases). Germline-derived CDR1 and CDR2 are SGHNT and YYREEE (reference sequence). V was clipped by 4 bases and J by 0 bases, with 5 bases between them. The length of the CDR3 is 14 residues. CDR3 bases: TGTGCCAGCAGCCAGGGCTCTGGGGCCAACGTCCTGACTTTC. It specifies CASSQGSGANVLTF.

This chain connects TRBV19 to TRBJ2-5; maybe TRBD2 (6 bases). Germline V gives CDR1 LNHDA, CDR2 SQIVND (reference sequence). This CDR3 is 13 amino acids long. V was trimmed by 5 bases and J by 5 bases, leaving 12 bases between them. The CDR3 spells CASSSSGVETQYF. In DNA form, the CDR3 reads TGTGCCAGTAGTTCGTCGGGGGTGGAGACCCAGTACTTC.

The chain combines TRBV10-3 with TRBJ1-5; 8 nucleotides align to TRBD1. The CDR3 length is 14 residues. The germline gives CDR1 ENHRY, CDR2 SYGVKD. The V gene end was trimmed by 3 bases and the J gene end by 5 bases; junction bases not matched to a gene: 3. The CDR3 here is CAISDQQGDQPQHF. CDR3 DNA: TGTGCCATCAGTGACCAACAGGGGGATCAGCCCCAGCATTTT.

The chain uses TRBV9 and TRBJ1-2; D gene unclear. CDR1 is SGDLS and CDR2 is YYNGEE in the germline V gene. The CDR3 loop spans 15 amino acids. The germline V and J ends were trimmed by 2 bases and 4 bases, with 15 bases remaining between them. The CDR3 coding sequence is TGTGCCAGCAGCGTTGCCTCCGGGTCGACCTATGGCTACACCTTC. This codes for CASSVASGSTYGYTF.

Comment on this clone: One end of the junction fails to match germline, which may point to a read error. Other DNA sequences from this sample encode an identical CDR3 as well. This sequence joins TRBV7-7 and TRBJ1-6, with TRBD1 as a possible D gene (5 bases). The germline V gene has CDR1 SSHAT and CDR2 FNYEAQ (reference sequence). The CDR3 spans 21 residues. The CDR3 DNA follows: TGTGCCGCAGGTGGGTCTACAGACAGTTCCGCAAAGAGCTCCTATAATTCCCCCCTCCACTTT. Amino acid sequence: CAAGGSTDSSAKSSYNSPLHF.